This T cell receptor (beta chain) emerged from a study of blood T cells in healthy people across ages. This CDR3 contains 15 residues. V was pared by 1 base and J by 0 bases, with 11 bases between. Germline values: CDR1 SGHDT, CDR2 YYEEEE. For the second PCR, which ran for about 6 to 11 cycles, a sample-barcoded 5' primer and a J-beta primer mix were used. TCRdb ran MiXCR on the 5' RACE reads and lists one entry per CDR3 protein. Here the sample spans about 630,000 distinct CDR3 sequences, roughly 21% being singletons. The table lists this clonotype with a few counts. This chain joins TRBV5-6 and TRBJ2-7; TRBD1 might be the D (6 bases). Sequencing was done on a sample of blood. The clonotype originates from a man in his 70s in good health. The CDR3 nucleotides read TGTGCCAGCAGCTTGAATGACAGGAGCTCCTACGAGCAGTACTTC. This codes for CASSLNDRSSYEQYF.